Listed here are 26 T cell receptor beta chains from one sample, sequenced in a study of patients and donors after allogeneic stem cell transplantation. A single record per CDR3 protein comes from TCRdb applying MiXCR to the RT-PCR reads. This table holds more than 850,000 distinct CDR3 sequences, roughly 18% found once. The specimen sequenced was blood, either unsorted or a sorted T cell fraction (not recorded which). The receptors shown here come from a human donor who was either an allogeneic HSCT recipient or a stem cell or donor lymphocyte infusion donor (not recorded which). It is not recorded whose cells these are; they may come from a transplant donor.

This clonotype has more than one count but fewer than ten. V usage is TRBV27 and J usage is TRBJ2-1; 8 nucleotides align to TRBD1. V lost 5 bases to trimming and J lost 6 bases; unmatched junction nucleotides: 12. Germline CDR1 and CDR2: MNHEY and SMNVEV (reference sequence). The CDR3 spans 16 residues. The CDR3 reads CASSRRQGRFPNEQFF. The DNA of the CDR3 is TGTGCCAGCAGTCGACGACAGGGGAGGTTTCCCAATGAGCAGTTCTTC.

A few counts support this clonotype. V is TRBV12-3 or TRBV12-4 and J is TRBJ2-7; weak D call: TRBD2 (6 bases). The CDR3 is made up of 13 amino acids. V dropped 4 bases and J dropped 12 bases, with 19 bases sitting between them. The CDR3 region is CASSYAGRMIRYF. The CDR3 DNA follows: TGTGCCAGCAGTTATGCGGGGCGCATGATACGGTACTTC.

This clonotype occurred a few times. This chain uses TRBV7-3 with TRBJ1-2; tentative D call: TRBD1 (5 bases). CDR1 SGHTA and CDR2 FQGTGA come from the germline V gene. This CDR3 region has 12 residues. Trimming pared 8 bases from V and 8 bases from J, leaving 15 bases between. The CDR3 region has the DNA TGTGCCAGCGGAGTACAGGCGGGGGGCTACACCTTC. Amino acids: CASGVQAGGYTF.

The chain couples TRBV20-1 to TRBJ2-7, with 7 bases matching TRBD2. V gave up 7 bases and J gave up 4 bases; unmatched junction bases: 10. From germline, CDR1 is DFQATT and CDR2 SNEGSKA (reference sequence). The CDR3 sequence is 13 residues long. The CDR3 is CSVRTGGWYEQYF. CDR3 DNA sequence: TGCAGTGTCCGCACGGGAGGATGGTACGAGCAGTACTTC.

The chain links TRBV13 to TRBJ2-2, with TRBD1 matching over 12 bases. Germline V gene lookup returns CDR1 PRHDT and CDR2 FYEKMQ (reference sequence). CDR3 length: 16 amino acids. Trimming cost V 3 bases and J 6 bases; bases outside gene matches: 5. This CDR3 is CASSLGTGGPSGELFF. In nucleotides, the CDR3 is TGTGCCAGCAGCTTGGGGACAGGGGGCCCGTCCGGGGAGCTGTTTTTT.

A few counts support this clonotype. This chain uses TRBV12-3 or TRBV12-4 with TRBJ2-2; 9 positions agree with TRBD2. This CDR3 contains 16 residues. The V and J ends lost 7 bases and 0 bases, in that order; junction bases with no gene match: 6. The CDR3 region has the DNA TGTGCCAGCACCACCATAGCGGGAGCGAACACCGGGGAGCTGTTTTTT. This encodes CASTTIAGANTGELFF.

This clonotype has a handful of counts. The gene calls are TRBV4-3 and TRBJ2-7, with D uncertain. CDR1 is LGHNA and CDR2 is YSLEER in the germline V gene. The ends were cut back, 0 bases at V and 6 bases at J, with 9 bases in the middle. The CDR3 contains 13 residues. The chain's CDR3 is CASSQDPFAEQYF. CDR3 in DNA: TGCGCCAGCAGCCAAGATCCATTTGCCGAGCAGTACTTC.

V and J are TRBV29-1 and TRBJ2-7; 9 bases line up with TRBD2. V lost 8 bases and J lost 6; bases outside the gene matches: 5. Germline CDR1 reads SQVTM; CDR2 reads ANQGSEA. CDR3 length: 11 amino acids. The CDR3 DNA reads TGCAGCTGTATAGCGGGGGCCGAGCAGTACTTC. This translates into CSCIAGAEQYF.

The V call is TRBV6-5, the J call TRBJ1-1; TRBD1 matches 9 bases. There are 17 residues in the CDR3. Germline assignment: CDR1 MNHEY and CDR2 SVGAGI. V lost 2 bases, J lost 6 bases, and 13 bases stayed unmatched. CDR3 loop: CASSYGGQGRMRAEAFF. The CDR3 DNA is TGTGCCAGCAGTTACGGGGGACAGGGCCGGATGAGGGCTGAAGCTTTCTTT.

To note about this clonotype: A much larger clone is a single base away; this may be a read error. The CDR3 does not close with the conserved phenylalanine or tryptophan, likely indicating a read error. V is TRBV20-1 and J is TRBJ2-1, with 8 bases lining up with TRBD1. V trimming: 6 bases; J trimming: 1 base; junction bases outside the gene matches: 11. Germline V gene lookup returns CDR1 DFQATT and CDR2 SNEGSKA (reference sequence). This CDR3 is 16 amino acids long. The CDR3 is CSAPDRGRQSYNEQFL. CDR3 bases: TGCAGTGCGCCAGACAGGGGCCGCCAATCCTACAATGAGCAGTTCTTG.

V and J are TRBV27 and TRBJ2-1; 7 bases line up with TRBD2. Trimming at V came to 3 bases and at J to 6 bases, leaving 8 bases not matched to a gene. CDR3 length: 15 residues. In germline, CDR1 is MNHEY, CDR2 SMNVEV (reference sequence). This chain's CDR3 is CASSLGGRTLNEQFF. In nucleotides, the CDR3 is TGTGCCAGCAGTTTGGGCGGGAGAACCCTCAATGAGCAGTTCTTC.

This clonotype was seen only a few times. This chain joins TRBV6-1 and TRBJ2-3; D not resolved. Germline V gene sequence: CDR1 MNHNS, CDR2 SASEGT. There are 14 residues in the CDR3. V was trimmed by 8 bases and J by 3 bases, leaving 15 bases between them. The CDR3 loop is CASGKWAGTDTQYF. CDR3 nucleotide sequence: TGTGCCAGCGGTAAATGGGCCGGGACAGATACGCAGTATTTT.

This clonotype was counted ten times or more. The gene calls are TRBV7-2 and TRBJ2-2; no clear D gene. V lost 7 bases and J 0 bases, leaving 15 bases between the germline ends. The CDR3 totals 16 residues. Germline CDR1 is SGHTA and CDR2 is FQGNSA. CDR3 coding DNA: TGTGCCAGCACTTGGGCCCCCACAGCGAACACCGGGGAGCTGTTTTTT. Translated: CASTWAPTANTGELFF.

Only a few counts were recorded for this clonotype. The gene calls are TRBV12-3 or TRBV12-4 and TRBJ1-1; TRBD1 is a possible D gene (6 bases). V lost 6 bases and J lost 4, with 18 bases in between. This CDR3 is 15 amino acids long. The CDR3 bases are TGTGCCAGCAGCGTAGGGGGGAGTCCGGGCACTGAAGCTTTCTTT. Its translation is CASSVGGSPGTEAFF.

This clonotype was counted between two and nine times. CDR3 DNA sequence: TGTGCCAGCAGATCAGCACGGGGGCTTAATTCACCCCTCCACTTT. Its translation: CASRSARGLNSPLHF. The chain links TRBV7-9 to TRBJ1-6; possibly TRBD1 for D (6 bases). The ends were cut back, 6 bases at V and 6 bases at J, with 15 bases in the middle. Germline values: CDR1 SEHNR, CDR2 FQNEAQ (reference sequence). The CDR3 is 15 residues long.

V gene TRBV27 combines with J gene TRBJ1-1; perhaps TRBD1 as D (5 bases). The CDR3 extends over 11 amino acids. Germline CDR1 MNHEY, CDR2 SMNVEV (reference sequence). The V end was cut by 7 bases, the J end by 11 bases, with 14 bases between. The CDR3 spells CASNQGNSAFF. The CDR3 DNA reads as TGTGCCAGCAACCAGGGTAACTCCGCTTTCTTT.

This clonotype was detected a few times. This sequence joins TRBV10-3 and TRBJ2-1, with D perhaps matching TRBD2 (5 bases). CDR1 is ENHRY, CDR2 SYGVKD, per germline. The CDR3 is 16 residues long. Trimming removed 1 base at V and 2 bases at J, with 12 bases between. The CDR3 reads CAISEYEGNPYNEQFF. The CDR3 DNA is TGTGCCATCAGTGAGTACGAGGGAAACCCCTACAATGAGCAGTTCTTC.

This sequence joins TRBV11-2 and TRBJ2-1; 7 bases are shared with TRBD2. The J segment lost 5 bases and the V segment lost 0 bases, leaving 13 bases of the junction unmatched. Germline CDR1 SGHAT, CDR2 FQNNGV. The CDR3 sequence is 18 residues long. Here the CDR3 reads CASSLDRSGLTANNEQFF. CDR3 DNA: TGTGCCAGCAGCTTAGATCGTAGCGGGCTTACGGCGAACAATGAGCAGTTCTTC.

Only a few counts were recorded for this clonotype. The chain links TRBV12-3 or TRBV12-4 to TRBJ2-1; tentatively, D is TRBD1 (6 bases). This CDR3 spans 15 amino acids. V was cut by 3 bases and J by 6 bases, with 15 bases left in between. The CDR3 protein is CASSLDGRGGNEQFF. Written as DNA, the CDR3 is TGTGCCAGCAGTTTGGACGGAAGAGGGGGCAATGAGCAGTTCTTC.

The genes are TRBV7-3 and TRBJ2-1; 9 nucleotides agree with TRBD2. The CDR3 is made up of 17 amino acids. V lost 0 bases, J lost 9 bases, and 12 bases stayed unmatched. Germline V gene sequence: CDR1 SGHTA, CDR2 FQGTGA. CDR3 region: CASSLTSSGKITGEQFF. DNA of the CDR3: TGTGCCAGCAGCTTAACGTCTAGCGGGAAGATTACAGGTGAGCAGTTCTTC.

The chain combines TRBV12-3 or TRBV12-4 with TRBJ1-5, with D maybe TRBD1 (5 bases). The V end was cut by 4 bases, the J end by 0 bases, with 16 bases between. The CDR3 spans 17 residues. DNA of the CDR3: TGTGCCAGCAGTTGGCGGGGACGAGACGGTAGCAATCAGCCCCAGCATTTT. This sequence encodes CASSWRGRDGSNQPQHF.

This clonotype was observed at least ten times. The rearrangement links TRBV7-6 to TRBJ1-4; possibly TRBD1 for D (5 bases). The V gene lost 5 bases and the J gene lost 0 bases, with 13 bases spanning the gap. This CDR3 is 16 amino acids long. CDR1 and CDR2 (germline): SGHVS, FNYEAQ. The CDR3 nucleotides are TGTGCCAGCAGCCCCCGGGGGAAAGCAACTAATGAAAAACTGTTTTTT. Translated: CASSPRGKATNEKLFF.

This clonotype was seen only a few times. The CDR3 reads CASSVSSQVDNFQETQYF. The CDR3 DNA reads as TGTGCCAGCAGCGTATCATCACAGGTGGACAACTTCCAAGAGACCCAGTACTTC. V and J are TRBV9 and TRBJ2-5, with a possible D match to TRBD1 (5 bases). The CDR3 is made up of 18 amino acids. V shed 1 base and J shed 1 base, with 20 bases lying between them. Germline values: CDR1 SGDLS, CDR2 YYNGEE.

This chain connects TRBV4-3 to TRBJ1-5; D unresolved. V was clipped by 0 bases and J by 0 bases, with 15 bases between them. The germline CDR1 and CDR2 sequences are LGHNA and YSLEER. This CDR3 region has 18 residues. The chain's CDR3 is CASSQDYPSWYSNQPQHF. As DNA, the CDR3 is TGCGCCAGCAGCCAAGATTATCCCAGCTGGTATAGCAATCAGCCCCAGCATTTT.

This clonotype was recorded a few times. This chain links TRBV20-1 with TRBJ1-2, with TRBD1 matching over 9 bases. Germline V gives CDR1 DFQATT, CDR2 SNEGSKA (reference sequence). V lost 0 bases to trimming and J lost 4 bases; unmatched junction nucleotides: 6. This CDR3 spans 15 amino acids. The CDR3 sequence is CSARDYDRGIYGYTF. The CDR3 DNA sequence: TGCAGTGCTAGAGATTATGACAGGGGGATCTATGGCTACACCTTC.

There are a few counts of this clonotype. This chain joins TRBV3-1 and TRBJ1-4; D is unresolved. Germline V gene lookup returns CDR1 LGHDT and CDR2 YNNKEL (reference sequence). This CDR3 comprises 15 residues. V was trimmed by 5 bases and J by 5 bases, leaving 15 bases between them. The CDR3 here is CASSARTALNEKLFF. DNA for the CDR3: TGTGCCAGCAGCGCCCGGACGGCTCTAAATGAAAAACTGTTTTTT.